This TCR beta chain was captured by sequencing in a study of shared clonotypes between healthy human individuals. Germline CDR1 reads LGHNA; CDR2 reads YSLEER. V gave up 1 base and J gave up 6 bases, with 12 bases separating them. The CDR3 sequence is 14 residues long. Positive CCR7 selection of CD45RO-negative cells yielded the naive CD8 cells, and terminally differentiated effector memory CD45RA+ cells were excluded. Genomic DNA from each subset was divided evenly over several immunoSEQ plates. TCRdb's table, derived via immunoSEQ multiplex PCR, lists solely in-frame clones and lacks some. This table has under 2,000,000 clones, just under 95% appearing once.

The chain recombines TRBV4-3 with TRBJ1-1; D call uncertain. Sequencing input: naive CD8+ T cells sorted from blood. This receptor was taken from a young man in good health. CDR3: CASSQVGDRAEAFF. CDR3 in DNA: TGCGCCAGCAGCCAAGTTGGAGACCGCGCTGAAGCTTTCTTT.